This T cell receptor beta chain was identified in a study of T cell repertoires in cytomegalovirus infection (dated by TCRdb to about 2019). In terms of the full investigation: Recently identified HLA-C-restricted CMV epitopes, whose presentation resists viral immunomodulation, were targeted by peptide stimulations together with well-studied HLA-B-restricted epitopes. Because public TCR beta signatures pointed to carriage of CMV infection together with the matching HLA type, the HLA type of each donor mattered for the analysis. What the authors observed across the whole study: In both this cohort and an independent cohort of 352 donors, the cumulative frequency of public TCR beta family members distinguished carriers of CMV infection plus the relevant HLA type. The ex vivo response was dominated by HLA-C-restricted CMV-specific TCR beta clonotypes, which also provided the single most frequent clonotype in two of eight donors.

This clonotype was observed many times. Its recognized antigen is unknown. No base quality information exists; no much larger clone differs at one position. The CDR3 covers 14 residues, taking in both the cysteine and the phenylalanine. CDR3 DNA only is kept here, 42 bases in frame from base 1. The germline V gene provides CDR1 MNHNS and CDR2 SASEGT. V loses 5 bases, J loses 4 bases, and the germline ends lie 14 bases apart. The treatment or condition tag for this specimen amounts to: in vitro stimulation with specific CMV peptide epitopes to enrich CMV-specific T cells. The sample was run on an Illumina HiSeq 1500. Using fastp trimming at Q25 and MiXCR clonotype assembly, TCRdb reanalyzed the public sequencing data and kept in-frame beta chains. Each CDR3 protein appears once, grouped with its most common genes and DNA. In all, the sample holds hundreds of thousands of distinct CDR3 sequences, and roughly 30% of those were seen once. Around an eighth of the sample rests with the top ten.

This TCR was sampled from a human donor in good health (CMV status not recorded). Some clones in this sample may be carry-over from other donors' samples. The chain was built from TRBV6-1 and TRBJ2-5; TRBD1 is perhaps the D gene, given 8 matching bases. The sample consisted of cultured CD8+ T cells from PBMCs, taken from culture after CMV antigen stimulation. The nucleotide sequence is TGTGCCAGCAGTAACAGGGGGGGAATAGAGACCCAGTACTTC. This yields the protein CASSNRGGIETQYF.